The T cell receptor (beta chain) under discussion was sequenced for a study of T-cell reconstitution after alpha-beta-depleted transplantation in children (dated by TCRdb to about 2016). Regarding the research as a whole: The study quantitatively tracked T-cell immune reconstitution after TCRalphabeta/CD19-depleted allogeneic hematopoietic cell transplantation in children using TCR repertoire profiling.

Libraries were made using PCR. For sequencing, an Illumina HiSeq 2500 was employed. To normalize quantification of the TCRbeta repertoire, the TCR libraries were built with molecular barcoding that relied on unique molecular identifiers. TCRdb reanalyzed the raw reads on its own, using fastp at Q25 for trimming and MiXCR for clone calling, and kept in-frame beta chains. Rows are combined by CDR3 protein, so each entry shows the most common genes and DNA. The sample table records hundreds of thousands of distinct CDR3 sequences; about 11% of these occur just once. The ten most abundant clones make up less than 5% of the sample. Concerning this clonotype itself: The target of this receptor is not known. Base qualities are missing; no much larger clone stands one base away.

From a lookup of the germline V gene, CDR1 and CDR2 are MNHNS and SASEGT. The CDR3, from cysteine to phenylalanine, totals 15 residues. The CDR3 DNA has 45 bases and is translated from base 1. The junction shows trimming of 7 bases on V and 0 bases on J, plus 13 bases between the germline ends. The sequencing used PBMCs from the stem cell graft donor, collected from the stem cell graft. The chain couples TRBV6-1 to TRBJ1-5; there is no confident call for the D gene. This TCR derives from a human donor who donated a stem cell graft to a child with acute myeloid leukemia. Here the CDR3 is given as CASMADWSSNQPQHF. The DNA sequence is TGTGCCAGCATGGCAGATTGGTCTAGCAATCAGCCCCAGCATTTT.